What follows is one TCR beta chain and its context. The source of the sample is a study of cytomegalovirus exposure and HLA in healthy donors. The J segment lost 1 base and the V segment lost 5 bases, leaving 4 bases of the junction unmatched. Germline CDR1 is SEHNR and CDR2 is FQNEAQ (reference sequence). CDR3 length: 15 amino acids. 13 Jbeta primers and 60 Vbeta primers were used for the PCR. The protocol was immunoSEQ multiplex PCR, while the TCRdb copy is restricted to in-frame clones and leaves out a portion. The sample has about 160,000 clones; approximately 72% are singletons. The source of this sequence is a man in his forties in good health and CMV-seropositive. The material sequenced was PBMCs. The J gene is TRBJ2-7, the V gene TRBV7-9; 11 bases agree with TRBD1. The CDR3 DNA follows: TGTGCCAGCAGCAACCGGGACAGGGGGTCCTACGAGCAGTACTTC. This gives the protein CASSNRDRGSYEQYF.